The next 14 T cell receptor beta chains were all read from a single sample in a study of cytomegalovirus exposure and HLA in healthy donors. Amplification used 60 Vbeta primers and 13 Jbeta primers. Libraries were prepared by immunoSEQ multiplex PCR; TCRdb keeps only in-frame clonotypes and omits some of them. Of 150,000 to 200,000 clones listed, roughly 82% were seen once; the top ten hold about 1.5%. Sequenced sample: PBMCs. These receptors were obtained from a woman aged 25 to 39 in good health and CMV-seronegative.

The chain has TRBV30 and TRBJ2-5; 9 bases map to TRBD2. V shed 4 bases and J 3 bases; nucleotides not matched to a gene: 3. The CDR3 runs to 13 residues. Germline V gene data show CDR1 as GTSNPN and CDR2 as SVGIG (reference sequence). CDR3 loop: CAWILAGEETQYF. In DNA form, the CDR3 reads TGTGCCTGGATATTAGCGGGAGAAGAGACCCAGTACTTC.

This clone was observed a single time. The chain combines TRBV7-2 with TRBJ1-5, with 7 bases identical to TRBD1. The CDR3 covers 15 residues. CDR1 is SGHTA and CDR2 is FQGNSA in the germline V gene. J was trimmed by 7 bases and V by 7 bases; bases with no gene match: 13. CDR3 in amino acids: CASTIRVGGGQPQHF. Written as DNA, the CDR3 is TGTGCCAGCACCATTAGAGTAGGGGGCGGGCAGCCCCAGCATTTT.

The rearrangement links TRBV28 to TRBJ1-2, with 7 bases lining up with TRBD1. V lost 3 bases and J lost 6; bases outside the gene matches: 7. CDR1 and CDR2 from the germline V gene are MDHEN and SYDVKM. This CDR3 is built from 14 residues. In nucleotides, the CDR3 is TGTGCCAGCAGTTTCCGCATGACAGGGCATGGCTACACCTTC. It is translated as CASSFRMTGHGYTF.

The chain couples TRBV4-3 to TRBJ1-6, with 7 bases that match TRBD1. CDR1 is LGHNA and CDR2 is YSLEER in the germline V gene. The CDR3 loop spans 15 amino acids. V trimming: 0 bases; J trimming: 10 bases; junction bases outside the gene matches: 6. The CDR3 loop reads CASSQDMTGKSPLHF. The CDR3 bases are TGCGCCAGCAGCCAAGATATGACAGGGAAGTCACCCCTCCACTTT.

A single count supports this clone. This sequence joins TRBV6-6 and TRBJ2-7, with D unresolved. V dropped 7 bases and J dropped 0 bases, with 10 bases sitting between them. Germline V gene lookup returns CDR1 MNHNY and CDR2 SVGAGI (reference sequence). The CDR3 sequence is 13 residues long. This chain's CDR3 is CASTLADSYEQYF. CDR3 nucleotides: TGTGCCAGCACCCTCGCGGACTCCTACGAGCAGTACTTC.

This clone was detected only once. The chain is built from TRBV28 and TRBJ1-6; a weak D match, TRBD1 (6 bases). The V end was cut by 6 bases, the J end by 6 bases, with 30 bases between. The CDR3 totals 20 residues. Germline V lookup: CDR1 MDHEN, CDR2 SYDVKM. The CDR3 region is CASRTRTNRETPGGNSPLHF. DNA of the CDR3: TGTGCCAGCAGGACCCGGACGAACAGGGAAACACCTGGGGGTAATTCACCCCTCCACTTT.

This rearrangement joins TRBV6-1 to TRBJ1-1, with D perhaps matching TRBD1 (6 bases). Germline assignment: CDR1 MNHNS and CDR2 SASEGT. The CDR3 runs 12 residues. Trimming pared 10 bases from V and 6 bases from J, leaving 15 bases between. The CDR3 spells CAIGGEYPEAFF. In DNA form, the CDR3 reads TGTGCCATAGGGGGTGAATACCCTGAAGCTTTCTTT.

The chain links TRBV6-5 to TRBJ2-1, with TRBD2 as a possible D gene (6 bases). CDR3 length: 13 amino acids. The germline V gene encodes CDR1 MNHEY and CDR2 SVGAGI. V was trimmed by 4 bases and J by 5 bases, leaving 9 bases between them. CDR3 region: CASSWGGDNEQFF. The CDR3 region has the DNA TGTGCCAGCAGTTGGGGCGGGGACAATGAGCAGTTCTTC.

J is TRBJ2-7 and V is TRBV9; a weak D match, TRBD1 (5 bases). This CDR3 contains 16 residues. Looked up from germline, CDR1 is SGDLS and CDR2 is YYNGEE. V dropped 4 bases and J dropped 1 base, with 18 bases sitting between them. The CDR3 DNA follows: TGTGCCAGCAGCCCGATGACAGAGACTTTATCCTACGAGCAGTACTTC. Amino acid sequence: CASSPMTETLSYEQYF.

The genes are TRBV2 and TRBJ1-2, with no clear D. V lost 4 bases to trimming and J lost 1 base, with 16 bases between them. The CDR3 covers 16 residues. CDR1 is SNHLY and CDR2 is FYNNEI in the germline V gene. The CDR3: CASSARFREGNYGYTF. DNA of the CDR3: TGTGCCAGCAGTGCTAGGTTCCGGGAGGGTAACTATGGCTACACCTTC. The full variable domain, its missing parts supplied by reference TRBV2 and TRBJ1-2, is EPEVTQTPSHQVTQMGQEVILRCVPISNHLYFYWYRQILGQKVEFLVSFYNNEISEKSEIFDDQFSVERPDGSNFTLKIRSTKLEDSAMYFCASSARFREGNYGYTFGSGTRLTVV.

CDR3 sequence: CASSIDPARGSQETQYF. Written as DNA, the CDR3 is TGTGCCAGTAGTATAGATCCGGCCAGGGGATCCCAAGAGACCCAGTACTTC. The genes are TRBV19 and TRBJ2-5; D is perhaps TRBD1 (6 bases). Germline V lookup: CDR1 LNHDA, CDR2 SQIVND (reference sequence). The CDR3 contains 17 residues. V was clipped by 0 bases and J by 1 base, with 15 bases between them.

The J gene is TRBJ1-2, the V gene TRBV19; 10 bases are shared with TRBD1. This CDR3 is 15 amino acids long. The ends lost 3 bases at V and 3 bases at J; junction bases unmatched: 4. The germline CDR1 and CDR2 sequences are LNHDA and SQIVND (reference sequence). The chain's CDR3 is CASSMTGTGDYGYTF. CDR3 bases: TGTGCCAGTAGTATGACTGGGACAGGGGACTATGGCTACACCTTC.

The chain combines TRBV30 with TRBJ1-4, with D unclear. The CDR3 has 13 residues. Trimming stripped 3 bases from V and 7 bases from J, with 12 bases between. Germline lookup yields CDR1 GTSNPN and CDR2 SVGIG (reference sequence). CDR3 DNA: TGTGCCTGGAGCCGGGTCAGAGTTGAAAAACTGTTTTTT. It codes for CAWSRVRVEKLFF. The full variable domain, its missing parts supplied by reference TRBV30 and TRBJ1-4, is SQTIHQWPATLVQPVGSPLSLECTVEGTSNPNLYWYRQAAGRGLQLLFYSVGIGQISSEVPQNLSASRPQDRQFILSSKKLLLSDSGFYLCAWSRVRVEKLFFGSGTQLSVL.

The chain combines TRBV15 with TRBJ2-7; D is perhaps TRBD2 (7 bases). CDR1 is LNHNV and CDR2 is YYDKDF in the germline V gene (reference sequence). CDR3 length: 16 residues. V was shortened by 1 base and J by 0 bases, with 13 bases between the two germline ends. The CDR3 nucleotides are TGTGCCACCAGCAGAGCTGGGGGGGCCTCCTCCTACGAGCAGTACTTC. It specifies CATSRAGGASSYEQYF.